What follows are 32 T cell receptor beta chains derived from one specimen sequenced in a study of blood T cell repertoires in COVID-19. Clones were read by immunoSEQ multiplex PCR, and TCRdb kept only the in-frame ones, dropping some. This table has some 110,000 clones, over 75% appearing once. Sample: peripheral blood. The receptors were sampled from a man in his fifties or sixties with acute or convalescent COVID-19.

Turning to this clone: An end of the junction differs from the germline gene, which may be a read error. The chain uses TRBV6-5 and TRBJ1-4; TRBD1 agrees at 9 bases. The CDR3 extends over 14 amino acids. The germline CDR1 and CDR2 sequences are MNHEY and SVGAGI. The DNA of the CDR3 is TGTGCCACCAGTACGGGACAGGGATTTGAAAAACTGTTTTTT. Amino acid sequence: CATSTGQGFEKLFF.

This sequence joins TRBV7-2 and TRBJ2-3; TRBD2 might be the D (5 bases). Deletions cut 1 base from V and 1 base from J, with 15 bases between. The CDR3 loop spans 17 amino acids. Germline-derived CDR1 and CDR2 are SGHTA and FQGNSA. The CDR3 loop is CASSLEVLGDGTDTQYF. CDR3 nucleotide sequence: TGTGCCAGCAGCTTAGAGGTTTTGGGAGATGGCACAGATACGCAGTATTTT.

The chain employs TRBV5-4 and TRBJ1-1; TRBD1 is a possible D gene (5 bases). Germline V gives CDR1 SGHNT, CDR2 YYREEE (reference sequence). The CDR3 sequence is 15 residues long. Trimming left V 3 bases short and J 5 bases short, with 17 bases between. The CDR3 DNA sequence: TGTGCCAGCAGCTGGTCCCCAGGTAGGGGAACTGAAGCTTTCTTT. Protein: CASSWSPGRGTEAFF.

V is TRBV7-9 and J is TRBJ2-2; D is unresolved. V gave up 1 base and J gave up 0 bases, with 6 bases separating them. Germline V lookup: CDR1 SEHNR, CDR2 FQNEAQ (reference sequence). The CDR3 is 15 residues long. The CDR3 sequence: CASSLGQSNTGELFF. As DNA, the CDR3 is TGTGCCAGCAGCTTAGGCCAGTCGAACACCGGGGAGCTGTTTTTT.

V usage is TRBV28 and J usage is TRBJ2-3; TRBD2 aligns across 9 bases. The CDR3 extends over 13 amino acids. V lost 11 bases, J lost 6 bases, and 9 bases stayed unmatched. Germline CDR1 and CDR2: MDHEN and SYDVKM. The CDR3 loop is CAGASGMTDTQYF. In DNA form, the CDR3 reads TGTGCCGGGGCTAGCGGGATGACGGATACGCAGTATTTT.

The CDR3 loop is CAWSVLGGAKDTQYF. The CDR3 nucleotides read TGTGCCTGGAGTGTACTCGGGGGGGCCAAAGATACGCAGTATTTT. The chain uses TRBV30 and TRBJ2-3; 8 bases are a match to TRBD2. J was trimmed by 5 bases and V by 0 bases; bases with no gene match: 7. Germline CDR1 reads GTSNPN; CDR2 reads SVGIG (reference sequence). The CDR3 spans 15 residues. Full variable domain (outside the CDR3, taken from reference TRBV30 and TRBJ2-3): SQTIHQWPATLVQPVGSPLSLECTVEGTSNPNLYWYRQAAGRGLQLLFYSVGIGQISSEVPQNLSASRPQDRQFILSSKKLLLSDSGFYLCAWSVLGGAKDTQYFGPGTRLTVL.

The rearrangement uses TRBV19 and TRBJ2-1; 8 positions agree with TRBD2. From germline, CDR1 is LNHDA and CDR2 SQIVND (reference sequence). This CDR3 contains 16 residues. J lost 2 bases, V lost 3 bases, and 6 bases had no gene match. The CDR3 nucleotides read TGTGCCAGTAGTATCCCAGCGGGGGCGGCCTACAATGAGCAGTTCTTC. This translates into CASSIPAGAAYNEQFF.

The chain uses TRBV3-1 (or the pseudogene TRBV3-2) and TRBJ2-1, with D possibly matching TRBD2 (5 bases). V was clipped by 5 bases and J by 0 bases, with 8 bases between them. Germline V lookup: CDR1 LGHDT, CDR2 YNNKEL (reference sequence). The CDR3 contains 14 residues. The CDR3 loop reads CASSGAVSYNEQFF. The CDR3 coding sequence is TGTGCCAGCAGCGGAGCGGTCTCCTACAATGAGCAGTTCTTC.

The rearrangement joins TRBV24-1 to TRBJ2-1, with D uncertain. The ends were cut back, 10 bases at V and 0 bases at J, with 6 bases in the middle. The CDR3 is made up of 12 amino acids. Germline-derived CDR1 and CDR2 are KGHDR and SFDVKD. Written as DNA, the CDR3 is TGTGCCACTGGAGTCTCCTACAATGAGCAGTTCTTC. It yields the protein CATGVSYNEQFF.

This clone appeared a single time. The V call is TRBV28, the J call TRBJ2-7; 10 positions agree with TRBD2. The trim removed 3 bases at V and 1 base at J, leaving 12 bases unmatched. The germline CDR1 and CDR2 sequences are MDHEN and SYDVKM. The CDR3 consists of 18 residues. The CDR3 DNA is TGTGCCAGCAGTTTGCCCGGGACTAGCGCGACGGGGTCCTACGAGCAGTACTTC. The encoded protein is CASSLPGTSATGSYEQYF.

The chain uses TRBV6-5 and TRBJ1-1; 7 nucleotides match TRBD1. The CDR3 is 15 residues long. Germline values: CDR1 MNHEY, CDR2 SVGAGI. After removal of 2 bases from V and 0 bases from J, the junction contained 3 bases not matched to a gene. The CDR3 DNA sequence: TGTGCCAGCAGTTACGACAGGGATTTGAACACTGAAGCTTTCTTT. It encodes CASSYDRDLNTEAFF.

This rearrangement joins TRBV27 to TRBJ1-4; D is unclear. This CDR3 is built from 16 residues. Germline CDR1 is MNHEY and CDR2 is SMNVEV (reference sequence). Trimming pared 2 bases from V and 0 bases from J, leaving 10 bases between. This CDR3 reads CASSLTGGTTNEKLFF. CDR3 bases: TGTGCCAGCAGTTTAACTGGCGGAACAACTAATGAAAAACTGTTTTTT.

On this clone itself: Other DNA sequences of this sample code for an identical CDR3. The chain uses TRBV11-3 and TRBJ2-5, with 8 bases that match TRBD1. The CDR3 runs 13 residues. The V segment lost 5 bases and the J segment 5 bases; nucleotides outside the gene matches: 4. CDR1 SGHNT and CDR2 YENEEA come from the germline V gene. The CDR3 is CASSLGQEETQYF. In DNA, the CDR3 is TGTGCCAGCAGCCTGGGACAGGAGGAGACCCAGTACTTC.

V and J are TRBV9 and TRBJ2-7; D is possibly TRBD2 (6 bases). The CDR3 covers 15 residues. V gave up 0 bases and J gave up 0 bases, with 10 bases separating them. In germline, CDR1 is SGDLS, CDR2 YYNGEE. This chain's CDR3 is CASSVDLASSYEQYF. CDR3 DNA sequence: TGTGCCAGCAGCGTAGACCTAGCGAGCTCCTACGAGCAGTACTTC.

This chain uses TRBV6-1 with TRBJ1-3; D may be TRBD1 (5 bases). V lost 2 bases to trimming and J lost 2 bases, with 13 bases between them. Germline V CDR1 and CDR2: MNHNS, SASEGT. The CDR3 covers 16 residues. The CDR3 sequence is CASSENPLDTGNTIYF. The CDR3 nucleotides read TGTGCCAGCAGTGAAAACCCGTTGGACACTGGAAACACCATATATTTT.

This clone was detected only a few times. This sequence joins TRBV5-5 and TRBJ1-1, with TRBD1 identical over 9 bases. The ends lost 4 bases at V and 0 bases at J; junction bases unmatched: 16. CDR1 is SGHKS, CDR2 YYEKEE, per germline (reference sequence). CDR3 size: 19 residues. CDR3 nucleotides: TGTGCCAGCAGCGGAGCGGGACAGGGAAATGTGGGCATGAACACTGAAGCTTTCTTT. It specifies CASSGAGQGNVGMNTEAFF.

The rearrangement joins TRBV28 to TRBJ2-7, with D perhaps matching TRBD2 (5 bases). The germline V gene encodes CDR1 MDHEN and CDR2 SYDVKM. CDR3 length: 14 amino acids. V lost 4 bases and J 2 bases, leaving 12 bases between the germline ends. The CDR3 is CASSSRTYPYEQYF. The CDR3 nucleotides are TGTGCCAGCAGTTCCCGGACTTACCCCTACGAGCAGTACTTC.

The CDR3 sequence: CATSDARQGPDTEAFF. Written as DNA, the CDR3 is TGTGCCACCAGTGATGCGAGACAGGGGCCCGACACTGAAGCTTTCTTT. The rearrangement uses TRBV24-1 and TRBJ1-1; 8 bases are a match to TRBD1. J gave up 3 bases and V 3 bases, and 8 bases lay outside the gene matches. Per the germline V gene, CDR1 is KGHDR and CDR2 is SFDVKD. This CDR3 contains 16 residues.

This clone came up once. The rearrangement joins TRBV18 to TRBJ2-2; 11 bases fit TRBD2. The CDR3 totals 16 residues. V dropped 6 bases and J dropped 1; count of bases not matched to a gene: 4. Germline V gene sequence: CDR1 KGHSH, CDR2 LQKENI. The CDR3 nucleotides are TGTGCCAGCTCGTCCGGACTAGCGGGGAACACCGGGGAGCTGTTTTTT. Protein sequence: CASSSGLAGNTGELFF.

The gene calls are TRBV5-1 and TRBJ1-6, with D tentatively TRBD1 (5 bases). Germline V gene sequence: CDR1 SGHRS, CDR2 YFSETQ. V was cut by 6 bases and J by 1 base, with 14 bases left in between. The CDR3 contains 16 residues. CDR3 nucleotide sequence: TGCGCCAGCACGAACAGGTCACTTTCCTATAATTCACCCCTCCACTTT. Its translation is CASTNRSLSYNSPLHF.

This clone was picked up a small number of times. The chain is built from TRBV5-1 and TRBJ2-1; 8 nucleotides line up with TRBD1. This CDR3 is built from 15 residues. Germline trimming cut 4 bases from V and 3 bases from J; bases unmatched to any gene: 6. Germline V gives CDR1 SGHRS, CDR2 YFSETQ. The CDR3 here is CASSIRQGRYNEQFF. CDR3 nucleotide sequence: TGCGCCAGCAGCATTAGACAGGGGCGCTACAATGAGCAGTTCTTC.

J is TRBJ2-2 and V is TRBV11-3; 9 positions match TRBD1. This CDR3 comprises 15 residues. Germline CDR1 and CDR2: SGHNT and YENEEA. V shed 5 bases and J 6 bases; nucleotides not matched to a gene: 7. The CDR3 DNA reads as TGTGCCAGCAGCGGTGGACAGGGGAGGGCCGGGGAGCTGTTTTTT. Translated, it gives CASSGGQGRAGELFF.

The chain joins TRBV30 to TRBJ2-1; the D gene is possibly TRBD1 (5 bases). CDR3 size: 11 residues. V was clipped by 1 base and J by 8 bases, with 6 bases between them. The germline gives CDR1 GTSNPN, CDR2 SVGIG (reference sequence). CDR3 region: CAWSEGDEQFF. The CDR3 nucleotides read TGTGCCTGGAGTGAAGGGGATGAGCAGTTCTTC. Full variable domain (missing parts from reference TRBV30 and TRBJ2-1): SQTIHQWPATLVQPVGSPLSLECTVEGTSNPNLYWYRQAAGRGLQLLFYSVGIGQISSEVPQNLSASRPQDRQFILSSKKLLLSDSGFYLCAWSEGDEQFFGPGTRLTVL.

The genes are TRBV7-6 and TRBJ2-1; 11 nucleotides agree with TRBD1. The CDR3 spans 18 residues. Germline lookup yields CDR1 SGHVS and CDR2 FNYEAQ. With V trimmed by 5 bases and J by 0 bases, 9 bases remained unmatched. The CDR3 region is CASSGDRDRGGSYNEQFF. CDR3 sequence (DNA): TGTGCCAGCAGCGGTGACAGGGACAGGGGGGGCTCCTACAATGAGCAGTTCTTC.

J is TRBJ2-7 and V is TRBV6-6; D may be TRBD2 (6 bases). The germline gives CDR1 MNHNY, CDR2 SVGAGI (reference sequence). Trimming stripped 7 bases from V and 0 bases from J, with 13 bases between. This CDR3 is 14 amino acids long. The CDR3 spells CASKETRVSYEQYF. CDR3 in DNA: TGTGCCAGCAAGGAGACTAGGGTCTCCTACGAGCAGTACTTC.

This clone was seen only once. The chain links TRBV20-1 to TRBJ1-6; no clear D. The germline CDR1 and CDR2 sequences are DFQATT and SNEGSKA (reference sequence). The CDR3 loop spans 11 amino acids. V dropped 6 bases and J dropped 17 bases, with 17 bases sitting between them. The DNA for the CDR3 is TGCAGTGCCTGGGATCAGAGGGTAGTCCACTTT. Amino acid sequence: CSAWDQRVVHF.

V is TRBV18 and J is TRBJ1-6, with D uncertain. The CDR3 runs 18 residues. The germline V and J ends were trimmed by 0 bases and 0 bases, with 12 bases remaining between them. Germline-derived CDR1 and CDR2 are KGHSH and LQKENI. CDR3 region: CASSPPVGLTSYNSPLHF. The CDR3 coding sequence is TGTGCCAGCTCACCACCGGTGGGCCTGACCTCCTATAATTCACCCCTCCACTTT.

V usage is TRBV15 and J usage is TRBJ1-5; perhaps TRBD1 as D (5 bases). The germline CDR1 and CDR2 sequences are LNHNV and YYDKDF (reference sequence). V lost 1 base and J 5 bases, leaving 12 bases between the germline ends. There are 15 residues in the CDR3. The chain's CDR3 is CATSRARASDQPQHF. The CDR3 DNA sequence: TGTGCCACCAGCAGAGCCAGGGCGAGTGATCAGCCCCAGCATTTT.

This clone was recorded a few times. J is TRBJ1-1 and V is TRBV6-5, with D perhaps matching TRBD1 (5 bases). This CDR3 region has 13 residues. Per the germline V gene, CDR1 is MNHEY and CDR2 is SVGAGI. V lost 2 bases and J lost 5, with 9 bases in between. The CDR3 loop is CASSYNGGTEAFF. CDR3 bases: TGTGCCAGCAGTTACAACGGGGGAACTGAAGCTTTCTTT.

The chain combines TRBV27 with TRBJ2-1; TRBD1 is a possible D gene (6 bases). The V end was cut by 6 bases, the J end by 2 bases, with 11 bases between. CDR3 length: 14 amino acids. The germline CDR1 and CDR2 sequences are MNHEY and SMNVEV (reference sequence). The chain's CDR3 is CASRGTLTYNEQFF. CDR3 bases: TGTGCCAGCAGGGGGACACTTACCTACAATGAGCAGTTCTTC.

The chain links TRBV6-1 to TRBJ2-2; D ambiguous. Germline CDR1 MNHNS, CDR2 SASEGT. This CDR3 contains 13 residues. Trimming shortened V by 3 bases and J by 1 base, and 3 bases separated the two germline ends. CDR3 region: CASSDRNTGELFF. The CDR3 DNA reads TGTGCCAGCAGTGACAGGAACACCGGGGAGCTGTTTTTT.

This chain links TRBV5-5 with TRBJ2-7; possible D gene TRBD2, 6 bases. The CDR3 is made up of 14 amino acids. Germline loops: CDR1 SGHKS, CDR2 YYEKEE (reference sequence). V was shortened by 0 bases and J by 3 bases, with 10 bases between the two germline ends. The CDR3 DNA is TGTGCCAGCAGCTTGGTTGGAGGGTTCTACGAGCAGTACTTC. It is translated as CASSLVGGFYEQYF.